The T cell receptor (beta chain) described here comes from a study of long-term antiretroviral therapy in people with HIV. Study-level results: It was observed that HIV repertoires exhibited narrower CDR3 length ranges than controls.

The run of the v3.0 immunoSEQ assay was at survey level. Libraries were prepared by immunoSEQ multiplex PCR; TCRdb keeps only in-frame clonotypes and omits some of them. The data contain under 45,000 clones, roughly 94% of them singletons. The V gene end was trimmed by 7 bases and the J gene end by 7 bases; junction bases not matched to a gene: 12. From germline, CDR1 is LNHDA and CDR2 SQIVND (reference sequence). The CDR3 runs 14 residues. A remark on this clone: Its target is unknown.

It was in the United States that all participants with HIV were treated. V gene TRBV19 combines with J gene TRBJ2-5; 7 bases line up with TRBD2. The clonotype originates from a woman aged 45-59 years with HIV. The source was unsorted PBMCs, collected around 5 years after starting antiretroviral therapy. The CDR3 DNA reads TGTGCCAGTAAAGAAGCGGGGCGGCAGGGGACCCAGTACTTC. Residues: CASKEAGRQGTQYF.